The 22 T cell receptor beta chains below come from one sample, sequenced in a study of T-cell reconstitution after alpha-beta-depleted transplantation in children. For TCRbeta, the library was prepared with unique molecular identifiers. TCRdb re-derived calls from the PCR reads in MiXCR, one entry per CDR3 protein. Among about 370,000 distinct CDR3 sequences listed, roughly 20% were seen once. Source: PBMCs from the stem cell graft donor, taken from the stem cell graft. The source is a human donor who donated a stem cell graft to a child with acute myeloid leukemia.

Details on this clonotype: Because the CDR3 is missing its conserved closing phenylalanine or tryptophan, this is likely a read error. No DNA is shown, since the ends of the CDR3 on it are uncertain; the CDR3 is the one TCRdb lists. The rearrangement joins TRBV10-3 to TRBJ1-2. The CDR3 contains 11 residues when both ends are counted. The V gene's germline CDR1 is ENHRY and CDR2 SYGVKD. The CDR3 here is CAISEGLAQDL.

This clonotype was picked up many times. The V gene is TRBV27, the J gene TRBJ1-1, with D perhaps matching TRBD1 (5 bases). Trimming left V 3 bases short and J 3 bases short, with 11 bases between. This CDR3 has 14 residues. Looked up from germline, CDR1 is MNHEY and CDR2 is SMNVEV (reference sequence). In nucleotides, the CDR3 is TGTGCCAGCAGTTTCCCAGGGAGGGACACTGAAGCTTTCTTT. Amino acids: CASSFPGRDTEAFF.

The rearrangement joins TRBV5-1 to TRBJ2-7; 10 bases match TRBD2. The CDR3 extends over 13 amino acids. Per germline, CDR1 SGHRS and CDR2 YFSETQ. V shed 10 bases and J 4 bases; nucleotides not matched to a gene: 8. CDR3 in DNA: TGCGCCCCACCTCTAGCGGGAGATTACGAGCAGTACTTC. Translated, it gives CAPPLAGDYEQYF.

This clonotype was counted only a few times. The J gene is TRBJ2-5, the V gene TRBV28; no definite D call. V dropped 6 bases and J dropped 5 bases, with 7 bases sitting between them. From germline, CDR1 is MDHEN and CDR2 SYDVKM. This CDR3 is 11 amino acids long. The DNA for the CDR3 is TGTGCCAGCAGCGTTGCGGAGACCCAGTACTTC. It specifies CASSVAETQYF. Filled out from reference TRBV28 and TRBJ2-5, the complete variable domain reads DVKVTQSSRYLVKRTGEKVFLECVQDMDHENMFWYRQDPGLGLRLIYFSYDVKMKEKGDIPEGYSVSREKKERFSLILESASTNQTSMYLCASSVAETQYFGPGTRLLVL.

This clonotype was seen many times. CDR3 amino acids: CSATTTGYEQYF. For the CDR3, the DNA is TGCAGTGCCACTACTACAGGCTACGAGCAGTACTTC. The chain has TRBV20-1 and TRBJ2-7, with D maybe TRBD1 (5 bases). V gave up 6 bases and J gave up 3 bases, with 12 bases separating them. CDR1 is DFQATT, CDR2 SNEGSKA, per germline (reference sequence). CDR3 size: 12 residues.

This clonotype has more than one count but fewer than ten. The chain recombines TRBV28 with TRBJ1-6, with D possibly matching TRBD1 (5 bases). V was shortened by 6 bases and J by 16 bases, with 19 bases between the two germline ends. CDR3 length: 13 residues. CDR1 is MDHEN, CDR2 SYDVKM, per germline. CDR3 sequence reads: CASRAPQWGLLHF. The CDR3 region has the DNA TGTGCCAGCAGAGCCCCACAGTGGGGCCTTCTCCACTTT.

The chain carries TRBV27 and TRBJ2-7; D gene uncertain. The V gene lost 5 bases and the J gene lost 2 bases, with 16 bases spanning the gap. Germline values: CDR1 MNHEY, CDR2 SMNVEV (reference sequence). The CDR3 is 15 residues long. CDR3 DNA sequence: TGTGCCAGCAGTCAGCTACAGATGCTTACCTACGAGCAGTACTTC. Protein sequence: CASSQLQMLTYEQYF.

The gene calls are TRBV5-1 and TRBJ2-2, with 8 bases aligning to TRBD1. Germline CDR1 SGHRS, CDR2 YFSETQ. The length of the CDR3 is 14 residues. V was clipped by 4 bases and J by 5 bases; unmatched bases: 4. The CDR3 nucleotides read TGCGCCAGCAGCCAGGACAGGGTAACCGGGGAGCTGTTTTTT. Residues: CASSQDRVTGELFF.

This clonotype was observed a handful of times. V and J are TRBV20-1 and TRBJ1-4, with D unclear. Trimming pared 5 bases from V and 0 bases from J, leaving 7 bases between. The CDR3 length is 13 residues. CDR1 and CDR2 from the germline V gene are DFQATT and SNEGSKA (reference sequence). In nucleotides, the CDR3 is TGCAGTGCTTGGCGATCAACTAATGAAAAACTGTTTTTT. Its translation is CSAWRSTNEKLFF.

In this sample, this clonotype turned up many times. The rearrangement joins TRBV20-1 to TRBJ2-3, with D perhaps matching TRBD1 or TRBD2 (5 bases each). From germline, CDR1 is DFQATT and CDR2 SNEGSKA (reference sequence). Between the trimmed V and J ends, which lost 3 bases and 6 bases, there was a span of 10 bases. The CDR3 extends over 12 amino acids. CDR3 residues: CSASGTADTQYF. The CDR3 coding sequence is TGCAGTGCTAGTGGGACGGCGGATACGCAGTATTTT.

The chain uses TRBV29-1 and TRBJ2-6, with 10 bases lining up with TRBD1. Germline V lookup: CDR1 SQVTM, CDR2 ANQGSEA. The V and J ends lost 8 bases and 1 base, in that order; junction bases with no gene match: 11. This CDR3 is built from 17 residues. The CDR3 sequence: CSLSLDRGMSGANVLTF. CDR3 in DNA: TGCAGCCTTTCTCTGGACAGGGGGATGTCTGGGGCCAACGTCCTGACTTTC.

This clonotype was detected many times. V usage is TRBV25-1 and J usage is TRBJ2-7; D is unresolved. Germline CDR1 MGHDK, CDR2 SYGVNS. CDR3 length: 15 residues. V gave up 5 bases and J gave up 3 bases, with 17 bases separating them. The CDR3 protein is CASSSPVADHYEQYF. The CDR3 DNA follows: TGTGCCAGCAGTTCCCCGGTGGCGGACCACTACGAGCAGTACTTC.

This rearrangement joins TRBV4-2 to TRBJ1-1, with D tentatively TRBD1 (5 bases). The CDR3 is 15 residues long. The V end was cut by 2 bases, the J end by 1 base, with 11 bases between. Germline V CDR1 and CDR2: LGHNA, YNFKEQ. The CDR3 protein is CASSQPLTGNTEAFF. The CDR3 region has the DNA TGTGCCAGCAGCCAACCCCTAACAGGGAACACTGAAGCTTTCTTT.

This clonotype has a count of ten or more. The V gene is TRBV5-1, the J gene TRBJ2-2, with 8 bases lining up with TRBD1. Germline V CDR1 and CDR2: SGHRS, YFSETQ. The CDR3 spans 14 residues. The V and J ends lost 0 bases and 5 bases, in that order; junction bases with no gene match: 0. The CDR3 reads CASSLGQGTGELFF. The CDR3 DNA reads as TGCGCCAGCAGCTTGGGACAGGGGACCGGGGAGCTGTTTTTT.

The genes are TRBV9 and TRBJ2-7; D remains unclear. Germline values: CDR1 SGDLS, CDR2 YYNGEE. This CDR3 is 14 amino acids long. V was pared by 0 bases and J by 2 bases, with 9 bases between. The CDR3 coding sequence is TGTGCCAGCAGCGTAGCGGAAGGTACCTACGAGCAGTACTTC. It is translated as CASSVAEGTYEQYF. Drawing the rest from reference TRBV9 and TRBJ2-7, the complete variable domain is DSGVTQTPKHLITATGQRVTLRCSPRSGDLSVYWYQQSLDQGLQFLIQYYNGEERAKGNILERFSAQQFPDLHSELNLSSLELGDSALYFCASSVAEGTYEQYFGPGTRLTVT.

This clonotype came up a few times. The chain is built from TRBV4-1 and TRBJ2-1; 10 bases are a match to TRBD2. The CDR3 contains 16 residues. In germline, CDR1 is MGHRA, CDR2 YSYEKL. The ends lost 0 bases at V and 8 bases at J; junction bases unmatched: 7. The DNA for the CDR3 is TGCGCCAGCAGCCAAGAAGGGCTAGCGGGAGTCTATGAGCAGTTCTTC. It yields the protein CASSQEGLAGVYEQFF.

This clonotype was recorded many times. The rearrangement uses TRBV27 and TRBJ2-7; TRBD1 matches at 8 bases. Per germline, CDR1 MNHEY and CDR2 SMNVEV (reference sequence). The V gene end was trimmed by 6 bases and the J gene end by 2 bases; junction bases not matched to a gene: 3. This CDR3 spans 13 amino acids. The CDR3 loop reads CASSSGGPYEQYF. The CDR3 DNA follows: TGTGCCAGCAGCTCAGGGGGCCCCTACGAGCAGTACTTC.

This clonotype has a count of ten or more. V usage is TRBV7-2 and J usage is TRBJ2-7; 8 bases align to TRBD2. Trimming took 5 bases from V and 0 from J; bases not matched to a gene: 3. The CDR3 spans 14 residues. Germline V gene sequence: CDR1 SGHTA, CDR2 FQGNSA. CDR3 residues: CASSDSGSSYEQYF. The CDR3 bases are TGTGCCAGCAGCGACAGCGGGAGCTCCTACGAGCAGTACTTC.

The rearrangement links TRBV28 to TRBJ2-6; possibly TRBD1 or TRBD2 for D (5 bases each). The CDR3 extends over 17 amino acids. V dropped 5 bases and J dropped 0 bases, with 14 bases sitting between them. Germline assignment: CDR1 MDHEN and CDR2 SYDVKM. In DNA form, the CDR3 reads TGTGCCAGCAGTCCCCCTTATGGGACCTCTGGGGCCAACGTCCTGACTTTC. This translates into CASSPPYGTSGANVLTF.

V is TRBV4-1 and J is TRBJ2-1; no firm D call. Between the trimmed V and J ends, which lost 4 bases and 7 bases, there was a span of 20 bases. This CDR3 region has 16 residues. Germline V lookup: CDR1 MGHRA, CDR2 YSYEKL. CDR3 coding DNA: TGCGCCAGCAGCCCAAGAGGTTTCACGGACGCTAATGAGCAGTTCTTC. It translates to CASSPRGFTDANEQFF.

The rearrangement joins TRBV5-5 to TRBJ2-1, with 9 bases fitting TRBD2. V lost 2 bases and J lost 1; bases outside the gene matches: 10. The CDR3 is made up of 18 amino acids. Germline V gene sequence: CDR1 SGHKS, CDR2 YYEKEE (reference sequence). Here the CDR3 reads CASSLIQREEQSYNEQFF. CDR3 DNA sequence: TGTGCCAGCAGCTTAATTCAGCGGGAGGAGCAATCCTACAATGAGCAGTTCTTC.

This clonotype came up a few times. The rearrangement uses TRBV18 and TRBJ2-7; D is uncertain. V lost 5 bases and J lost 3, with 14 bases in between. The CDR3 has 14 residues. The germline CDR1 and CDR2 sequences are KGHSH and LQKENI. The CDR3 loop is CASSSYGSLYEQYF. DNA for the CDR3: TGTGCCAGCTCATCATACGGGTCCCTCTACGAGCAGTACTTC.